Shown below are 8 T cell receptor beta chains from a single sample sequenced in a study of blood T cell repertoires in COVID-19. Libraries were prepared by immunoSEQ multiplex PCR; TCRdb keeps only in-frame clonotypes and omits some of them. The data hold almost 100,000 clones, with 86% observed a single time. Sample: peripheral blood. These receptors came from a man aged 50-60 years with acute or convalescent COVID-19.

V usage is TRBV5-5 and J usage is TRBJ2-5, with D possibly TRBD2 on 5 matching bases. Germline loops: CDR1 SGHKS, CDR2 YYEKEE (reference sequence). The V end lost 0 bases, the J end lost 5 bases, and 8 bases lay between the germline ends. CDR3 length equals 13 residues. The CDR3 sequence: CASSLGGEETQYF. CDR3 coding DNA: TGTGCCAGCAGCTTGGGGGGAGAGGAGACCCAGTACTTC.

The CDR3 DNA reads TGTGCCAGCAGCCCGGCGCCTAGCCTAGATACGCAGTATTTT. Translating gives CASSPAPSLDTQYF. This chain uses TRBV7-2 with TRBJ2-3, with D possibly TRBD2 on 5 matching bases. Between the trimmed V and J ends, which lost 5 bases and 5 bases, there was a span of 14 bases. Germline V gene data show CDR1 as SGHTA and CDR2 as FQGNSA. The CDR3 is 14 residues long.

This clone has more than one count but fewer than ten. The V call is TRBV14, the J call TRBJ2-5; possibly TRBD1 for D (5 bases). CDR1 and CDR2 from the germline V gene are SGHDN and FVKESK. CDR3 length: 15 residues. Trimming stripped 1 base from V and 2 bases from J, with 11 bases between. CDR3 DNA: TGTGCCAGCAGCCAAGCCCTAGGGGTTCAAGAGACCCAGTACTTC. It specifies CASSQALGVQETQYF.

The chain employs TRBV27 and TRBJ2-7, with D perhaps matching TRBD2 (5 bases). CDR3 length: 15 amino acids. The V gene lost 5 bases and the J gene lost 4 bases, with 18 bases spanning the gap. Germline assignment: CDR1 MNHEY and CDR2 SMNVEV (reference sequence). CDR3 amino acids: CASSRRTGSLYEQYF. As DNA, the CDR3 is TGTGCCAGCAGTCGCCGGACGGGGTCCCTTTACGAGCAGTACTTC.

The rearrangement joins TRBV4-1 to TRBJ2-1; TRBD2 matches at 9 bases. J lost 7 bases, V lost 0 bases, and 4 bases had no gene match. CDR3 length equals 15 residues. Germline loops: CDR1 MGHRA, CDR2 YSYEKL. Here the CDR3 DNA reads TGCGCCAGCAGCCAAGAGCTAGCGGGAAGGAATGAGCAGTTCTTC. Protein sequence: CASSQELAGRNEQFF.

For the CDR3, the DNA is TGTGCCAGTAGTCTAGCGGGTTTGGTTTTAGAGCAGTTCTTC. This translates into CASSLAGLVLEQFF. The J gene is TRBJ2-1, the V gene TRBV19; TRBD2 aligns across 8 bases. Germline CDR1 reads LNHDA; CDR2 reads SQIVND (reference sequence). The V segment lost 5 bases and the J segment 10 bases; nucleotides outside the gene matches: 10. The CDR3 extends over 14 amino acids.

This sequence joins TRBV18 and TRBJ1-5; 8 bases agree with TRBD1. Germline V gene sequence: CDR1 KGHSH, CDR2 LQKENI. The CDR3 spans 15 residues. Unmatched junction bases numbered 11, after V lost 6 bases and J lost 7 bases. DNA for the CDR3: TGTGCCAGCTCGACCCAGGGGGCTCAAGGGCAGCCCCAGCATTTT. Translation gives CASSTQGAQGQPQHF.

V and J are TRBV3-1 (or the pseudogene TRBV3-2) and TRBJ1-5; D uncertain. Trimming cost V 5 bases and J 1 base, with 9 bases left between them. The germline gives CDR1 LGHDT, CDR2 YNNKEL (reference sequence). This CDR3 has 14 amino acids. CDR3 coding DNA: TGTGCCAGCAGCAGCCTGTCGAGCAATCAGCCCCAGCATTTT. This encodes CASSSLSSNQPQHF.